This T cell receptor beta chain was recovered during a study of T-cell memory formation after mild COVID-19. The wider study: TCR clusters mostly belonged to single donors. The study, taken as a whole, reports: Among clones contracting day 15 to 85, CD4/CD8 was balanced, whereas later expanders leaned CD4+. Pre-infection memory showed some responding clones, and this suggested that cross-reactive memory joined.

The TCR alpha and TCR beta cDNA libraries, bearing sample barcodes and UMIs, were generated by 5'RACE using constant-segment primers. TCRdb re-derived calls from the 5' RACE reads in MiXCR, one entry per CDR3 protein. The table records approximately 400,000 distinct CDR3 sequences, 24% of them present only once. Trimming shortened V by 7 bases and J by 6 bases, and 20 bases separated the two germline ends. The CDR3 has 15 residues. This clonotype was recorded at least ten times. The antigen is not known. The rearrangement links TRBV12-3 or TRBV12-4 to TRBJ2-3; D is uncertain. This TCR was recovered from an adult woman who had mild COVID-19 (a few samples of this study predate the infection). Cell type and time point are not known. The sequenced sample consisted of PBMCs or a T cell subset sorted from them (not recorded which). The CDR3 sequence: CASNPRARSGDTQYF. The CDR3 DNA is TGTGCCAGCAACCCTCGCGCTCGATCTGGGGATACGCAGTATTTT.